This entry describes one TCR beta chain. Unique molecular identifiers featured in how the TCRbeta library was prepared. TCRdb fed the PCR reads into MiXCR, producing one record per CDR3 protein. The sample lists around 700,000 distinct CDR3 sequences, approximately 14% seen once, with 0.79% in the top ten. The sample comes from a study of T-cell reconstitution after alpha-beta-depleted transplantation in children. Trimming removed 5 bases from V and 14 bases from J, with 15 bases in between. The CDR3 runs to 11 residues. Germline CDR1 SGHVS, CDR2 FQNEAQ. V gene TRBV7-8 combines with J gene TRBJ2-5; D may be TRBD1 or TRBD2 (5 bases each). Sequenced here: PBMCs, sampled before TCRalphabeta/CD19-depleted stem cell transplant. This TCR derives from a girl aged 2 to 10 with congenital amegakaryocytic thrombocytopenia, due to receive a stem cell transplant. In DNA form, the CDR3 reads TGTGCCAGCAGCCCCCTCAGGGAGTCTTACTTC. Its translation is CASSPLRESYF.